This T cell receptor (beta chain) was recovered during a study of CD4 T cells in relation to SARS-CoV-2 and coronaviruses. The length of the CDR3 is 15 residues. J gave up 4 bases and V 2 bases, and 4 bases lay outside the gene matches. CDR1 is SGHRS, CDR2 YFSETQ, per germline. CD4+ T cells from unexposed donors were obtained before the COVID-19 pandemic (2011-2018). Isolation of CD4+ T cells took place after about 10 days in culture. A few counts support this clone. Its antigen is not known. Only in-frame clones appear in the TCRdb table, and some are missing; sequencing was by immunoSEQ multiplex PCR. Among around 15,000 clones, around 82% were seen once, and the ten largest hold around 20%.

The source material was CD4+ T cells from PBMCs, cultured in vitro. The TCR comes from a human donor in good health. The V call is TRBV5-1, the J call TRBJ2-1; 9 nucleotides align to TRBD2. The CDR3, as DNA: TGCGCCAGCAGCTTCCCTAGCGGGACATACAATGAGCAGTTCTTC. The encoded protein is CASSFPSGTYNEQFF.